The present T cell receptor (beta chain) was sequenced within a study of blood T cell repertoires in COVID-19. Background on the study: T cells, B-cell-depleted T cells, or PBMCs supplied cDNA or gDNA.

The table lists this clone with a few counts. Those enrolled, adults aged roughly 18 to 95 years, came from about two dozen US areas. Germline V gene sequence: CDR1 SGHAT, CDR2 FQNNGV. The V segment lost 5 bases and the J segment 11 bases; nucleotides outside the gene matches: 6. CDR3 length: 13 amino acids. Libraries were prepared by immunoSEQ multiplex PCR; TCRdb keeps only in-frame clonotypes and omits some of them. The sample carries about 310,000 clones, approximately 83% recorded once. This clonotype was sampled from a man aged 25 to 40 who had recovered from COVID-19. The sample was PBMCs or T cells enriched from blood (not recorded which). The chain is built from TRBV11-2 and TRBJ1-6, with 7 bases that match TRBD1. The CDR3 DNA is TGTGCCAGCAGCACCTTCGGACAGGCACCCCTCCACTTT. Translating gives CASSTFGQAPLHF.